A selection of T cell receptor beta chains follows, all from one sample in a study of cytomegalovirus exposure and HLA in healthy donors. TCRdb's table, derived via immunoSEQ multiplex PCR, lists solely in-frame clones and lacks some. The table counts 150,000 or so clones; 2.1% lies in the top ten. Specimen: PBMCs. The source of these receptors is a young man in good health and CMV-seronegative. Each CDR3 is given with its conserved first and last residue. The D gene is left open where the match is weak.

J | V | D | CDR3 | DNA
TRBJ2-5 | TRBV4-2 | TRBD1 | CASSQDGAGGQETQYF | TGTGCCAGCAGCCAAGATGGGGCAGGGGGTCAAGAGACCCAGTACTTC
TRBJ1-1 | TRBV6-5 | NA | CASSNSHGSTEAFF | TGTGCCAGCAGTAACTCTCACGGGAGCACTGAAGCTTTCTTT
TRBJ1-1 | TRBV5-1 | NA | CASSLTGNEAFF | TGCGCCAGCAGCTTGACGGGGAATGAAGCTTTCTTT
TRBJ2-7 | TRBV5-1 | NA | CASSSGDSYEQYF | TGCGCCAGCAGCTCAGGGGACTCCTACGAGCAGTACTTC
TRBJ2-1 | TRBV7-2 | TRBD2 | CASSSGTSLIHEQFF | TGTGCCAGCAGCTCTGGGACTAGCTTAATACATGAGCAGTTCTTC
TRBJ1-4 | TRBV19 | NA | CASSGWREKLFF | TGTGCCAGTTCAGGGTGGCGAGAAAAACTGTTTTTT
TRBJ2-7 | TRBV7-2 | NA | CASSLDARGYEQYF | TGTGCCAGCAGCTTAGACGCCAGGGGCTACGAGCAGTACTTC
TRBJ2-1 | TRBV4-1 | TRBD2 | CASSQTSGSGEQFF | TGCGCCAGCAGCCAGACTAGCGGGAGCGGTGAGCAGTTCTTC
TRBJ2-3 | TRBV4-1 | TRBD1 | CASSLRTGYYTDTQYF | TGCGCCAGCAGCCTGCGGACAGGATATTACACAGATACGCAGTATTTT
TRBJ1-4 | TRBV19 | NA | CASSMGRVVEKLFF | TGTGCCAGTAGTATGGGCAGGGTGGTGGAAAAACTGTTTTTT
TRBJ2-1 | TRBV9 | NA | CASSVDRNEQFF | TGTGCCAGCAGCGTAGATCGGAATGAGCAGTTCTTC
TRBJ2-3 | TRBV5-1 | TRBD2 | CASSLRALAGVVSDTQYF | TGCGCCAGCAGCTTGCGGGCCCTAGCGGGAGTAGTATCAGATACGCAGTATTTT
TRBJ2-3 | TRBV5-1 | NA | CASSEASTDTQYF | TGCGCCAGTTCCGAAGCTAGCACAGATACGCAGTATTTT
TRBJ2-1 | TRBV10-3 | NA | CAISDGGYNEQFF | TGTGCCATCAGTGACGGCGGCTACAATGAGCAGTTCTTC
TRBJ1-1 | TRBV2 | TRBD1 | CASRTGTGIYTEAFF | TGTGCCAGCAGAACCGGGACAGGGATTTACACTGAAGCTTTCTTT
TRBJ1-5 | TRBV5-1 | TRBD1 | CASSSGQGSNQPQHF | TGCGCCAGCAGCTCGGGACAGGGGAGCAATCAGCCCCAGCATTTT
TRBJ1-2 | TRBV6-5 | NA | CASSYSQGGYGYTF | TGTGCCAGCAGTTACTCACAGGGTGGCTATGGCTACACCTTC
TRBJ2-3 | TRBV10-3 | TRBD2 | CAITAGTSRSTDTQYF | TGTGCCATCACCGCAGGGACTAGCCGGAGCACAGATACGCAGTATTTT
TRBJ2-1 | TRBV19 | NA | CASIGPGGEQFF | TGTGCCAGTATCGGGCCCGGAGGTGAGCAGTTCTTC
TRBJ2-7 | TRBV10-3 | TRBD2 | CAISVGLAGEGEQYF | TGTGCCATCAGTGTGGGGCTAGCGGGAGAGGGTGAGCAGTACTTC
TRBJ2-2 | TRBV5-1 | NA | CASGLIRGTGELFF | TGCGCCAGCGGACTTATCCGAGGGACCGGGGAGCTGTTTTTT
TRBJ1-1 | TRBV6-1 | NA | CASRRQTGNTEAFF | TGTGCCAGCAGACGACAGACCGGGAACACTGAAGCTTTCTTT
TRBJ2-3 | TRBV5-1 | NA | CASSQLMAGNTDTQYF | TGCGCCAGCAGCCAGCTAATGGCAGGGAACACAGATACGCAGTATTTT
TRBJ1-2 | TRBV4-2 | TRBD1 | CASSQGTGDYGYTF | TGTGCCAGCAGCCAGGGGACAGGGGACTATGGCTACACCTTC
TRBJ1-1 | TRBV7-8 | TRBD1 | CASRQGVFEDTEAFF | TGTGCCAGCAGACAGGGGGTGTTTGAGGACACTGAAGCTTTCTTT
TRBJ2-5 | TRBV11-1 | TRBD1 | CASSPTGVQETQYF | TGTGCCAGCAGCCCCACAGGGGTCCAAGAGACCCAGTACTTC
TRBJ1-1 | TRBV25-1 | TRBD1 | CASSVDRVAQAFF | TGTGCCAGCAGTGTGGACAGGGTGGCGCAGGCTTTCTTT
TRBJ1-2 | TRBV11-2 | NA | CASSSTRGANYGYTF | TGTGCCAGCAGCTCCACCCGGGGGGCTAACTATGGCTACACCTTC
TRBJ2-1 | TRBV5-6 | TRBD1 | CASSKSGTGYEQFF | TGTGCCAGCAGCAAATCCGGGACAGGGTATGAGCAGTTCTTC
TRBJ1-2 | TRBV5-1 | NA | CASSPRTVGAQHYGYTF | TGCGCCAGCAGCCCACGAACGGTAGGGGCGCAGCACTATGGCTACACCTTC